One sample yielded the 21 T cell receptor beta chains listed below, sequenced in a study of blood T cell repertoires in COVID-19. Repertoires were generated with immunoSEQ multiplex PCR, while TCRdb's copy carries only in-frame clones and drops some. The sample contains about 300,000 clones, about 90% of which appear only once. Sequenced input: peripheral blood. These receptors all stem from a woman in her 30s with COVID-19, enrolled during active disease.

The rearrangement links TRBV5-6 to TRBJ2-1; D is unclear. The CDR3 spans 12 residues. V was cut by 0 bases and J by 13 bases, with 11 bases left in between. Germline values: CDR1 SGHDT, CDR2 YYEEEE. The CDR3 is CASSLGADPQFF. The DNA of the CDR3 is TGTGCCAGCAGCTTGGGGGCCGATCCCCAGTTCTTC.

This chain links TRBV5-1 with TRBJ1-5; unclear D gene. The CDR3 extends over 13 amino acids. V was shortened by 4 bases and J by 7 bases, with 12 bases between the two germline ends. From germline, CDR1 is SGHRS and CDR2 YFSETQ. The DNA of the CDR3 is TGCGCCAGCAGCCCCGACGGGATGCAGCCCCAGCATTTT. Its translation is CASSPDGMQPQHF.

This chain uses TRBV10-1 with TRBJ1-2, with a possible D match to TRBD1 (5 bases). The CDR3 is 14 residues long. V lost 3 bases, J lost 5 bases, and 13 bases lay in between. Germline CDR1 is WNHNN and CDR2 is SYGVQD (reference sequence). The DNA for the CDR3 is TGCGCCAGCAGTGATTCCCCGTACAGGTATGGCTACACCTTC. Encoded protein: CASSDSPYRYGYTF.

CDR3 nucleotides: TGTGCCAGCAGCGCCTCAGAATGGGGGCGCACTGAAGCTTTCTTT. Translation: CASSASEWGRTEAFF. The chain joins TRBV9 to TRBJ1-1; D might be TRBD1 (6 bases). The germline V gene encodes CDR1 SGDLS and CDR2 YYNGEE. V lost 3 bases and J lost 4, with 16 bases in between. The CDR3 is 15 amino acids.

The genes are TRBV6-4 and TRBJ2-7, with 7 nucleotides matching TRBD2. CDR1 and CDR2 (germline): MRHNA, SNTAGT. This CDR3 is 16 amino acids long. The J segment lost 5 bases and the V segment lost 2 bases, leaving 12 bases of the junction unmatched. CDR3 nucleotide sequence: TGTGCCAGCAGTGACGGGGCGGGGGATGTCATCCACGAGCAGTACTTC. Translated: CASSDGAGDVIHEQYF.

This clone was counted only a few times. V is TRBV30 and J is TRBJ1-6; possibly TRBD1 for D (6 bases). The germline V and J ends were trimmed by 2 bases and 7 bases, with 9 bases remaining between them. The CDR3 is 13 amino acids. Germline-derived CDR1 and CDR2 are GTSNPN and SVGIG (reference sequence). CDR3 nucleotide sequence: TGTGCCTGGAGTACAGGGCGCAATTCACCCCTCCACTTT. Its translation is CAWSTGRNSPLHF. The full variable domain, its missing parts supplied by reference TRBV30 and TRBJ1-6, is SQTIHQWPATLVQPVGSPLSLECTVEGTSNPNLYWYRQAAGRGLQLLFYSVGIGQISSEVPQNLSASRPQDRQFILSSKKLLLSDSGFYLCAWSTGRNSPLHFGNGTRLTVT.

The chain joins TRBV14 to TRBJ1-2, with 7 positions matching TRBD1. This CDR3 spans 15 amino acids. Trimming cost V 2 bases and J 5 bases; bases outside gene matches: 8. Looked up from germline, CDR1 is SGHDN and CDR2 is FVKESK. CDR3 DNA: TGTGCCAGCAGCCAAAGAACAGGGGCATGGTATGGCTACACCTTC. Translating gives CASSQRTGAWYGYTF.

V gene TRBV6-5 combines with J gene TRBJ2-1; TRBD1 aligns across 8 bases. V lost 6 bases, J lost 8 bases, and 9 bases stayed unmatched. CDR1 and CDR2 (germline): MNHEY, SVGAGI. CDR3 length: 14 residues. In DNA form, the CDR3 reads TGTGCCAGCAGGCGGACAGGGTCTCGGGATGAGCAGTTCTTC. This sequence encodes CASRRTGSRDEQFF.

This clone was picked up a small number of times. V and J are TRBV6-5 and TRBJ2-1; 11 bases line up with TRBD1. CDR3 length: 15 amino acids. Looked up from germline, CDR1 is MNHEY and CDR2 is SVGAGI. V lost 7 bases to trimming and J lost 7 bases; unmatched junction nucleotides: 9. The DNA for the CDR3 is TGTGCCAGCACCACCCGGGACAGGGGGGGAAATGAGCAGTTCTTC. Its protein product is CASTTRDRGGNEQFF.

This clone was detected once. The chain joins TRBV4-1 to TRBJ1-6, with D possibly matching TRBD1 (5 bases). CDR1 is MGHRA and CDR2 is YSYEKL in the germline V gene. Trimming pared 6 bases from V and 11 bases from J, leaving 20 bases between. The CDR3 has 15 residues. In nucleotides, the CDR3 is TGCGCCAGCAGTCAAATAACAGGAAAATGGGCACCCCTCCACTTT. This codes for CASSQITGKWAPLHF.

This chain connects TRBV29-1 to TRBJ1-3; weak D call: TRBD1 (6 bases). Germline loops: CDR1 SQVTM, CDR2 ANQGSEA. This CDR3 region has 12 residues. The ends were cut back, 5 bases at V and 2 bases at J, with 7 bases in the middle. In DNA form, the CDR3 reads TGCAGCGTTTGGACAGCTGGAAACACCATATATTTT. Its translation: CSVWTAGNTIYF. The entire variable domain, with the rest obtained from reference TRBV29-1 and TRBJ1-3, is as follows: SAVISQKPSRDICQRGTSLTIQCQVDSQVTMMFWYRQQPGQSLTLIATANQGSEATYESGFVIDKFPISRPNLTFSTLTVSNMSPEDSSIYLCSVWTAGNTIYFGEGSWLTVV.

The rearrangement uses TRBV3-1 (or the pseudogene TRBV3-2) and TRBJ2-1, with 7 bases identical to TRBD2. Losses at the gene ends were 1 base for V and 9 bases for J; bases not matched to a gene: 3. The germline V gene encodes CDR1 LGHDT and CDR2 YNNKEL (reference sequence). The CDR3 extends over 13 amino acids. DNA of the CDR3: TGTGCCAGCAGCCAAGCACTAGCGACTGAGCAGTTCTTC. It codes for CASSQALATEQFF.

The chain joins TRBV15 to TRBJ1-1, with TRBD1 matching over 7 bases. This CDR3 region has 14 residues. With V trimmed by 5 bases and J by 4 bases, 7 bases remained unmatched. Germline lookup yields CDR1 LNHNV and CDR2 YYDKDF (reference sequence). CDR3 coding DNA: TGTGCCACCAGCCCCCGACAGGGAAGCACTGAAGCTTTCTTT. This codes for CATSPRQGSTEAFF.

The CDR3 loop reads CASSLTSGGALETQYF. DNA for the CDR3: TGCGCCAGCAGCTTGACTAGCGGGGGGGCCTTAGAGACCCAGTACTTC. V gene TRBV5-1 combines with J gene TRBJ2-5, with 13 bases matching TRBD2. The CDR3 consists of 16 residues. Germline loops: CDR1 SGHRS, CDR2 YFSETQ. The V and J ends lost 1 base and 4 bases, in that order; junction bases with no gene match: 4.

V and J are TRBV11-2 and TRBJ1-2; 7 positions agree with TRBD1. J lost 2 bases, V lost 5 bases, and 2 bases had no gene match. The CDR3 contains 13 residues. Germline lookup yields CDR1 SGHAT and CDR2 FQNNGV. The chain's CDR3 is CASSAGQNYGYTF. As DNA, the CDR3 is TGTGCCAGCAGCGCGGGACAGAACTATGGCTACACCTTC.

The chain is built from TRBV27 and TRBJ2-1; 8 bases match TRBD2. The CDR3 covers 15 residues. From germline, CDR1 is MNHEY and CDR2 SMNVEV (reference sequence). V was pared by 1 base and J by 7 bases, with 6 bases of the junction left unmatched. CDR3 bases: TGTGCCAGCAGTTTATATGCGGGGGGCGGGAATGAGCAGTTCTTC. It codes for CASSLYAGGGNEQFF.

V and J are TRBV27 and TRBJ1-6; no clear D gene. This CDR3 contains 14 residues. The V gene lost 5 bases and the J gene lost 9 bases, with 14 bases spanning the gap. Germline lookup yields CDR1 MNHEY and CDR2 SMNVEV (reference sequence). CDR3 DNA: TGTGCCAGCAGTCCCCGACGGGAAGGTTCACCCCTCCACTTT. Protein sequence: CASSPRREGSPLHF.

The V gene is TRBV5-4, the J gene TRBJ1-4; 9 positions match TRBD1. The CDR3 is made up of 16 amino acids. CDR1 is SGHNT, CDR2 YYREEE, per germline (reference sequence). V dropped 0 bases and J dropped 10; count of bases not matched to a gene: 10. The CDR3 nucleotides are TGTGCCAGCAGCTTGGCCCAACAGGGGGCAGGAGGAAAACTGTTTTTT. Translation: CASSLAQQGAGGKLFF.

The sample holds many counts of this clone. The rearrangement links TRBV5-1 to TRBJ1-3; the D gene is possibly TRBD1 (5 bases). CDR1 SGHRS and CDR2 YFSETQ come from the germline V gene. Trimming pared 0 bases from V and 5 bases from J, leaving 9 bases between. The CDR3 has 14 amino acids. The CDR3 bases are TGCGCCAGCAGCTTGGATGGGGCGAGAAACACCATATATTTT. The encoded protein is CASSLDGARNTIYF.

The genes are TRBV7-2 and TRBJ2-3; unclear D gene. Trimming left V 2 bases short and J 1 base short, with 13 bases between. This CDR3 spans 16 amino acids. Germline CDR1 reads SGHTA; CDR2 reads FQGNSA. DNA of the CDR3: TGTGCCAGCAGCTTATTGGTGTGGCTGGGCACAGATACGCAGTATTTT. Translated, it gives CASSLLVWLGTDTQYF.

The rearrangement links TRBV7-2 to TRBJ2-2; 10 positions agree with TRBD2. The CDR3 has 16 residues. Trimming took 5 bases from V and 2 from J; bases not matched to a gene: 5. Germline V gives CDR1 SGHTA, CDR2 FQGNSA. The CDR3 DNA is TGTGCCAGCAGCCATACTAGCGGGGTAAACACCGGGGAGCTGTTTTTT. It is translated as CASSHTSGVNTGELFF.